One and the same sample provided the 29 T cell receptor beta chains below, sequenced in a study of vaccination and CD4 T cells after COVID-19. TCRdb processed the PCR reads anew with MiXCR; each CDR3 protein has one entry. The top ten clones hold about 1% of a sample with fewer than 25,000 distinct CDR3 sequences, 50% to 65% of them seen once. This sample comprised CD4+ T cells from blood, obtained before SARS-CoV-2 vaccination. The receptors derive from a human donor who had recovered from COVID-19.

V and J are TRBV2 and TRBJ2-1, with 10 bases identical to TRBD1. This CDR3 is 15 amino acids long. Germline CDR1 is SNHLY and CDR2 is FYNNEI. V gave up 4 bases and J gave up 7 bases; unmatched junction bases: 7. The CDR3 sequence is CASSAWDRGWNEQFF. The CDR3 DNA reads as TGTGCCAGCAGTGCCTGGGACAGGGGCTGGAATGAGCAGTTCTTC.

This chain connects TRBV15 to TRBJ1-5, with a tentative D call TRBD1 (5 bases). Trimming left V 0 bases short and J 12 bases short, with 12 bases between. The CDR3 consists of 13 residues. Germline V gene lookup returns CDR1 LNHNV and CDR2 YYDKDF (reference sequence). This CDR3 reads CATSRDGTGLQHF. Here the CDR3 DNA reads TGTGCCACCAGCAGAGATGGGACGGGGCTCCAGCATTTT.

A few counts support this clonotype. V gene TRBV7-2 combines with J gene TRBJ1-3, with D unresolved. CDR1 SGHTA and CDR2 FQGNSA come from the germline V gene. The CDR3 runs to 14 residues. The germline V and J ends were trimmed by 1 base and 8 bases, with 12 bases remaining between them. For the CDR3, the DNA is TGTGCCAGCAGCTTAGGCTCGGCGAGCGACACCATATATTTT. Residues: CASSLGSASDTIYF.

The genes are TRBV20-1 and TRBJ1-6; D gene ambiguous. Germline CDR1 reads DFQATT; CDR2 reads SNEGSKA (reference sequence). V lost 1 base to trimming and J lost 6 bases, with 19 bases between them. CDR3 length: 17 amino acids. The CDR3 spells CSARGNLGPQPNSPLHF. The CDR3 DNA reads as TGCAGTGCTAGAGGGAACCTCGGACCTCAGCCTAATTCACCCCTCCACTTT.

This clonotype was found a few times. V gene TRBV7-2 combines with J gene TRBJ2-2; 10 bases agree with TRBD2. Per germline, CDR1 SGHTA and CDR2 FQGNSA. J gave up 0 bases and V 6 bases, and 4 bases lay outside the gene matches. This CDR3 contains 16 residues. The CDR3 loop is CASRVAGGPNTGELFF. The CDR3 coding sequence is TGTGCCAGCAGGGTAGCGGGAGGTCCGAACACCGGGGAGCTGTTTTTT.

CDR3 DNA: TGTGCCAGCAGCCAGGGGGGGACATCCTTATACGAGCAGTACTTC. Encoded protein: CASSQGGTSLYEQYF. The chain employs TRBV7-9 and TRBJ2-7; the D gene could be TRBD1 or TRBD2 (7 bases each). Per germline, CDR1 SEHNR and CDR2 FQNEAQ (reference sequence). This CDR3 region has 15 residues. Trimming cost V 5 bases and J 4 bases, with 18 bases left between them. Combining the CDR3 with reference TRBV7-9 and TRBJ2-7 gives the whole variable domain DTGVSQNPRHKITKRGQNVTFRCDPISEHNRLYWYRQTLGQGPEFLTYFQNEAQLEKSRLLSDRFSAERPKGSFSTLEIQRTEQGDSAMYLCASSQGGTSLYEQYFGPGTRLTVT.

This clonotype has just a few counts. The chain is built from TRBV5-1 and TRBJ1-2; D perhaps matches TRBD1 (6 bases). Trimming shortened V by 1 base and J by 4 bases, and 8 bases separated the two germline ends. Germline V gene sequence: CDR1 SGHRS, CDR2 YFSETQ. This CDR3 comprises 13 residues. The CDR3 protein is CASSLPGAYGYTF. CDR3 DNA sequence: TGCGCCAGCAGCTTGCCAGGGGCCTATGGCTACACCTTC.

The chain uses TRBV9 and TRBJ1-2, with TRBD1 matching 8 bases. Unmatched junction bases numbered 5, after V lost 0 bases and J lost 7 bases. Germline assignment: CDR1 SGDLS and CDR2 YYNGEE. The CDR3 is 14 amino acids. In nucleotides, the CDR3 is TGTGCCAGCAGCGTAGTGGGACAGGTCCGTGGCTACACCTTC. This codes for CASSVVGQVRGYTF.

This clonotype was found a few times. The rearrangement links TRBV6-8 to TRBJ1-5; 10 bases agree with TRBD1. Per the germline V gene, CDR1 is MNHGY and CDR2 is SAAAGT. The CDR3 is 18 amino acids. The V segment lost 4 bases and the J segment 4 bases; nucleotides outside the gene matches: 13. For the CDR3, the DNA is TGTGCCAGCAGTTCCTACACCAGGACAGGGGGGAATAATCAGCCCCAGCATTTT. As protein: CASSSYTRTGGNNQPQHF.

V and J are TRBV12-3 or TRBV12-4 and TRBJ2-2; D not certain. This CDR3 comprises 15 residues. The V end was cut by 6 bases, the J end by 4 bases, with 15 bases between. CDR3 loop: CASSLLDGTTGELFF. The CDR3 DNA follows: TGTGCCAGCAGCTTACTGGATGGAACCACCGGGGAGCTGTTTTTT.

The chain uses TRBV6-1 and TRBJ2-1; a weak D match, TRBD2 (6 bases). The CDR3 loop spans 14 amino acids. Per the germline V gene, CDR1 is MNHNS and CDR2 is SASEGT. Trimming took 6 bases from V and 0 from J, leaving 9 bases between them. CDR3 region: CASRRDFSYNEQFF. CDR3 in DNA: TGTGCCAGCAGGCGGGACTTCTCCTACAATGAGCAGTTCTTC.

The chain carries TRBV19 and TRBJ1-5; D is perhaps TRBD1 (6 bases). Trimming pared 6 bases from V and 4 bases from J, leaving 10 bases between. The CDR3 is made up of 13 amino acids. Germline CDR1 and CDR2: LNHDA and SQIVND (reference sequence). This CDR3 is CASRDSLNQPQHF. CDR3 in DNA: TGTGCCAGTAGGGACAGCTTAAATCAGCCCCAGCATTTT.

The sample holds a few counts of this clonotype. The chain employs TRBV19 and TRBJ2-7; TRBD1 matches 8 bases. Per the germline V gene, CDR1 is LNHDA and CDR2 is SQIVND (reference sequence). The CDR3 runs to 14 residues. The trim removed 4 bases at V and 3 bases at J, leaving 5 bases unmatched. The CDR3 is CASSTTGTGYEQYF. CDR3 nucleotides: TGTGCCAGTAGTACTACCGGGACAGGCTACGAGCAGTACTTC.

The gene calls are TRBV11-1 and TRBJ2-2, with 8 bases aligning to TRBD2. V gave up 4 bases and J gave up 8 bases; unmatched junction bases: 3. Germline V gives CDR1 SGHAT, CDR2 FQDESV (reference sequence). CDR3 length: 13 amino acids. The chain's CDR3 is CASSSAGEGELFF. For the CDR3, the DNA is TGTGCCAGCAGCTCAGCGGGAGAAGGGGAGCTGTTTTTT. Full variable domain (remainder filled in from reference TRBV11-1 and TRBJ2-2): EAEVAQSPRYKITEKSQAVAFWCDPISGHATLYWYRQILGQGPELLVQFQDESVVDDSQLPKDRFSAERLKGVDSTLKIQPAELGDSAMYLCASSSAGEGELFFGEGSRLTVL.

The rearrangement joins TRBV29-1 to TRBJ2-1; 11 nucleotides align to TRBD2. The germline gives CDR1 SQVTM, CDR2 ANQGSEA. This CDR3 is 16 amino acids long. V lost 4 bases to trimming and J lost 8 bases; unmatched junction nucleotides: 13. Written as DNA, the CDR3 is TGCAGCGTTGTTGGTAGCGGGAGGGCCGTATATGATGAGCAGTTCTTC. This gives the protein CSVVGSGRAVYDEQFF.

Details on this clonotype: At one of its ends the junction is not consistent with the germline gene, which may arise from a read error. The chain recombines TRBV7-6 with TRBJ2-7, with a weak D call TRBD2 (5 bases). From germline, CDR1 is SGHVS and CDR2 FNYEAQ. There are 13 residues in the CDR3. The CDR3 coding sequence is TGTGCTAGCAGCTTAGTGAGAGGGTACGAGCAGTACTTC. The encoded protein is CASSLVRGYEQYF.

The chain joins TRBV28 to TRBJ1-5; TRBD1 might be the D (6 bases). The V and J ends lost 2 bases and 3 bases respectively, with 11 bases between them. The germline CDR1 and CDR2 sequences are MDHEN and SYDVKM. The CDR3 covers 15 residues. DNA of the CDR3: TGTGCCAGCAGTTTACCGGACAGATACAATCAGCCCCAGCATTTT. Its translation: CASSLPDRYNQPQHF.

The rearrangement joins TRBV19 to TRBJ2-1; TRBD2 might be the D (6 bases). Germline CDR1 LNHDA, CDR2 SQIVND (reference sequence). This CDR3 spans 13 amino acids. Trimming took off 4 bases at V and 5 bases at J, with 9 bases between the two ends. The DNA of the CDR3 is TGTGCCAGTAGTACCGGGACTCACAATGAGCAGTTCTTC. Its protein product is CASSTGTHNEQFF.

V is TRBV2 and J is TRBJ2-2, with TRBD2 identical over 9 bases. The CDR3 extends over 15 amino acids. Germline V CDR1 and CDR2: SNHLY, FYNNEI. The V and J ends lost 5 bases and 2 bases, in that order; junction bases with no gene match: 3. This CDR3 is CASSPSGVNTGELFF. In DNA, the CDR3 is TGTGCCAGCAGTCCTAGCGGGGTTAACACCGGGGAGCTGTTTTTT.

This clonotype appeared a few times. In DNA form, the CDR3 reads TGTGCCAGCAGCTTAGTGGACAGGATGGCCACTGAAGCTTTCTTT. Translating gives CASSLVDRMATEAFF. The chain uses TRBV11-2 and TRBJ1-1, with 7 bases aligning to TRBD1. Germline V gene sequence: CDR1 SGHAT, CDR2 FQNNGV. The CDR3 extends over 15 amino acids. V lost 1 base and J lost 4; bases outside the gene matches: 6.

Only a few counts were recorded for this clonotype. The chain links TRBV7-8 to TRBJ1-2; D is perhaps TRBD1 (6 bases). The V end was cut by 0 bases, the J end by 4 bases, with 12 bases between. CDR1 and CDR2 from the germline V gene are SGHVS and FQNEAQ. This CDR3 spans 15 amino acids. CDR3 coding DNA: TGTGCCAGCAGCTTAGCGGACAGCTTCGTCTATGGCTACACCTTC. Amino acids: CASSLADSFVYGYTF.

The chain combines TRBV27 with TRBJ2-7, with 10 bases that match TRBD2. CDR1 and CDR2 from the germline V gene are MNHEY and SMNVEV (reference sequence). The length of the CDR3 is 14 residues. V was pared by 5 bases and J by 0 bases, with 1 base of the junction left unmatched. CDR3 bases: TGTGCCAGCAGTCGGACTAGCGGCTCCTACGAGCAGTACTTC. Protein: CASSRTSGSYEQYF.

The chain has TRBV11-2 and TRBJ2-7, with 7 bases identical to TRBD2. Germline values: CDR1 SGHAT, CDR2 FQNNGV. The CDR3 sequence is 16 residues long. With 2 bases clipped from V and 0 bases from J, the junction kept 7 bases outside the gene matches. The CDR3 sequence is CASSLKLGRYSYEQYF. The CDR3 region has the DNA TGTGCCAGCAGCTTAAAACTCGGGAGGTACTCCTACGAGCAGTACTTC.

The chain combines TRBV6-2 or TRBV6-3 with TRBJ2-7, with D uncertain. The CDR3 has 14 amino acids. V shed 2 bases and J shed 6 bases, with 14 bases lying between them. CDR1 and CDR2 (germline): MNHEY, SVGEGT. CDR3 DNA: TGTGCCAGCAGTTACGGGCCAGTCGGTGGCGAGCAGTACTTC. Its translation is CASSYGPVGGEQYF.

Here the CDR3 DNA reads TGTGCCAGCAGCCTTACAGGGGCTGGCTACACCTTC. It codes for CASSLTGAGYTF. V is TRBV7-9 and J is TRBJ1-2, with 7 bases lining up with TRBD1. The CDR3 length is 12 residues. Germline V gene data show CDR1 as SEHNR and CDR2 as FQNEAQ (reference sequence). After removal of 5 bases from V and 7 bases from J, the junction contained 4 bases not matched to a gene.

This clonotype has only a few counts. The V call is TRBV11-2, the J call TRBJ2-5; the match to TRBD2 covers 8 bases. V lost 8 bases to trimming and J lost 6 bases; unmatched junction nucleotides: 11. This CDR3 has 14 residues. Germline CDR1 reads SGHAT; CDR2 reads FQNNGV. Here the CDR3 reads CASSLRGTRKTQYF. CDR3 in DNA: TGTGCCAGCTCCTTAAGAGGGACTAGGAAGACCCAGTACTTC.

This chain joins TRBV6-2 or TRBV6-3 and TRBJ1-1; D is uncertain. The germline gives CDR1 MNHEY, CDR2 SVGEGT. Trimming shortened V by 5 bases and J by 8 bases, and 9 bases separated the two germline ends. The length of the CDR3 is 11 residues. CDR3 protein: CASSRKSEAFF. DNA for the CDR3: TGTGCCAGCAGTCGAAAATCAGAAGCTTTCTTT.

A few counts support this clonotype. This chain joins TRBV2 and TRBJ2-7; D is possibly TRBD2 (6 bases). The ends were cut back, 7 bases at V and 4 bases at J, with 17 bases in the middle. CDR1 and CDR2 (germline): SNHLY, FYNNEI. This CDR3 has 14 residues. As DNA, the CDR3 is TGTGCCAGCAACCCCCCTGGAGGGTTATACGAGCAGTACTTC. It encodes CASNPPGGLYEQYF.

The chain links TRBV6-2 or TRBV6-3 to TRBJ2-1; D gene uncertain. The V and J ends lost 8 bases and 5 bases respectively, with 13 bases between them. Germline CDR1 is MNHEY and CDR2 is SVGEGT. The CDR3 contains 13 residues. The CDR3 is CASPRPVDNEQFF. The CDR3 DNA follows: TGTGCCAGCCCGCGACCTGTCGACAATGAGCAGTTCTTC.